This T cell receptor beta chain was profiled in a study of long-term antiretroviral therapy in people with HIV. Study-wide results and caveats: Controls showed broader CDR3 length ranges than did the HIV repertoires. Every time point showed a repertoire led by clones expanded before ART.

It was version v3.0 of the immunoSEQ assay that was run at survey level. Sequencing used immunoSEQ multiplex PCR; TCRdb keeps in-frame clones, though not all of them. The sample lists about 35,000 clones; under 85% were seen once. The CDR3 runs 16 residues. Germline V CDR1 and CDR2: SGHRS, YFSETQ. The V and J ends lost 3 bases and 1 base respectively, with 11 bases between them. On this clone: Its antigen is as yet unknown. Other DNA sequences in the sample encode the same CDR3.

Two or more post-ART PBMC samples, plus at least one pre-ART sample, were available for each donor. Each participant with HIV received care in the United States. The chain uses TRBV5-1 and TRBJ1-6, with D possibly TRBD1 on 5 matching bases. This material consisted of unsorted PBMCs, taken 3 years after starting antiretroviral therapy. The clonotype originates from a man aged 45-60 years with HIV. The CDR3 here is CASSSQGSSYNSPLHF. As DNA, the CDR3 is TGCGCCAGCAGCTCCCAGGGCTCTTCCTATAATTCACCCCTCCACTTT.